This entry lists 21 T cell receptor beta chains sequenced from one sample in a study of blood T cell repertoires in COVID-19. Libraries were prepared by immunoSEQ multiplex PCR; TCRdb keeps only in-frame clonotypes and omits some of them. The data hold 200,000 to 300,000 clones, with 65% to 90% observed a single time. The sample consisted of PBMCs or T cells enriched from blood (not recorded which). The receptors were gathered from a woman in her forties or fifties with acute COVID-19.

The chain carries TRBV27 and TRBJ1-2, with 8 bases that match TRBD1. V lost 3 bases, J lost 7 bases, and 10 bases stayed unmatched. CDR1 MNHEY and CDR2 SMNVEV come from the germline V gene (reference sequence). CDR3 length: 15 amino acids. The CDR3 reads CASSLYTGGMFGYTF. The CDR3 coding sequence is TGTGCCAGCAGTTTGTACACAGGGGGAATGTTTGGCTACACCTTC.

The chain uses TRBV7-2 and TRBJ2-7; 8 positions agree with TRBD2. CDR1 and CDR2 (germline): SGHTA, FQGNSA. The CDR3 contains 15 residues. The trim removed 5 bases at V and 4 bases at J, leaving 10 bases unmatched. CDR3 nucleotide sequence: TGTGCCAGCAGCCGCACTAGCGGACCTTCTTACGAGCAGTACTTC. Protein sequence: CASSRTSGPSYEQYF.

This clone was detected a few times. This chain uses TRBV2 with TRBJ1-3; 7 nucleotides agree with TRBD1. Unmatched junction bases numbered 7, after V lost 1 base and J lost 1 base. Germline CDR1 is SNHLY and CDR2 is FYNNEI. The CDR3 sequence is 17 residues long. For the CDR3, the DNA is TGTGCCAGCAGTGAAGGAGGGACAGTCATATCTGGAAACACCATATATTTT. Amino acid sequence: CASSEGGTVISGNTIYF.

V is TRBV4-3 and J is TRBJ1-2; TRBD1 aligns across 11 bases. V dropped 3 bases and J dropped 8; count of bases not matched to a gene: 11. Germline assignment: CDR1 LGHNA and CDR2 YSLEER. The CDR3 length is 16 residues. The chain's CDR3 is CASSHPQGQGVGGYTF. The DNA for the CDR3 is TGCGCCAGCAGCCACCCCCAGGGACAGGGGGTGGGAGGCTACACCTTC.

This clone was found once. The junction departs from the called germline gene at one end, perhaps through a read error. The chain couples TRBV16 to TRBJ1-5; D unclear. The CDR3 covers 12 residues. Germline CDR1 KGHSY, CDR2 FQNENV. CDR3 loop: CASSSNGVFPNF. Here the CDR3 DNA reads TGTGCCAGCAGCTCTAACGGGGTCTTCCCGAATTTT.

This chain joins TRBV18 and TRBJ2-3; D unresolved. Trimming left V 3 bases short and J 4 bases short, with 8 bases between. This CDR3 has 13 residues. Germline values: CDR1 KGHSH, CDR2 LQKENI. The CDR3 region has the DNA TGTGCCAGCTCACCCCTCAGCGCAGATACGCAGTATTTT. Its protein product is CASSPLSADTQYF.

The chain has TRBV9 and TRBJ1-2, with 9 nucleotides matching TRBD1. Trimming removed 3 bases from V and 6 bases from J; junction bases left unmatched: 9. CDR1 is SGDLS and CDR2 is YYNGEE in the germline V gene. CDR3 length: 15 amino acids. As DNA, the CDR3 is TGTGCCAGCAGCGATATGGACAGGGGCTGGGATGGCTACACCTTC. This gives the protein CASSDMDRGWDGYTF.

This clone showed up just a few times. CDR3 region: CASSFPTTVSGELFF. For the CDR3, the DNA is TGTGCCAGCAGCTTTCCCACCACGGTATCCGGGGAGCTGTTTTTT. The chain carries TRBV7-9 and TRBJ2-2; D unresolved. Germline CDR1 SEHNR, CDR2 FQNEAQ (reference sequence). The germline V and J ends were trimmed by 3 bases and 6 bases, with 14 bases remaining between them. The CDR3 sequence is 15 residues long.

The chain joins TRBV5-4 to TRBJ1-6, with D maybe TRBD1 (6 bases). With 0 bases removed from V and 7 bases from J, the gap between germline ends came to 14 bases. Germline V gives CDR1 SGHNT, CDR2 YYREEE (reference sequence). The CDR3 runs 16 residues. The CDR3 here is CASSLEGRGGNSPLHF. CDR3 coding DNA: TGTGCCAGCAGCTTGGAGGGTAGGGGGGGGAATTCACCCCTCCACTTT.

The genes are TRBV14 and TRBJ1-2; no clear D gene. The germline V gene encodes CDR1 SGHDN and CDR2 FVKESK. V gave up 0 bases and J gave up 8 bases, with 13 bases separating them. The CDR3 is 14 amino acids. CDR3 coding DNA: TGTGCCAGCAGCCAAGAAATATCCGGTTACGGCTACACCTTC. Encoded protein: CASSQEISGYGYTF. The full variable domain, rest sourced from reference TRBV14 and TRBJ1-2, is EAGVTQFPSHSVIEKGQTVTLRCDPISGHDNLYWYRRVMGKEIKFLLHFVKESKQDESGMPNNRFLAERTGGTYSTLKVQPAELEDSGVYFCASSQEISGYGYTFGSGTRLTVV.

This chain joins TRBV3-1 (or the pseudogene TRBV3-2) and TRBJ1-1, with D perhaps TRBD1 (5 bases). The CDR3 is 12 amino acids. CDR1 and CDR2 (germline): LGHDT, YNNKEL (reference sequence). Trimming took off 3 bases at V and 7 bases at J, with 9 bases between the two ends. The CDR3 loop reads CASSQRDSEAFF. In nucleotides, the CDR3 is TGTGCCAGCAGCCAGAGAGACAGTGAAGCTTTCTTT.

This clone was counted once. This rearrangement joins TRBV11-2 to TRBJ1-6, with D possibly TRBD1 on 5 matching bases. Trimming pared 3 bases from V and 6 bases from J, leaving 9 bases between. The CDR3 contains 14 residues. Germline CDR1 and CDR2: SGHAT and FQNNGV. The CDR3 sequence: CASSFIGANSPLHF. Here the CDR3 DNA reads TGTGCCAGCAGCTTTATAGGGGCTAATTCACCCCTCCACTTT.

V gene TRBV5-4 combines with J gene TRBJ2-1, with 10 bases matching TRBD1. This CDR3 is built from 15 residues. CDR1 SGHNT and CDR2 YYREEE come from the germline V gene (reference sequence). With 5 bases clipped from V and 5 bases from J, the junction kept 7 bases outside the gene matches. The CDR3 DNA follows: TGTGCCAGCAGTACCGGGACAGGGGTAAACAATGAGCAGTTCTTC. Its protein is CASSTGTGVNNEQFF.

V usage is TRBV19 and J usage is TRBJ1-2; 9 bases map to TRBD1. J was trimmed by 6 bases and V by 7 bases; bases with no gene match: 6. The CDR3 has 13 residues. Germline CDR1 reads LNHDA; CDR2 reads SQIVND (reference sequence). The CDR3 DNA reads TGTGCCAGTAATTACAGGGGGCAAAATGGCTACACCTTC. This sequence encodes CASNYRGQNGYTF.

The chain combines TRBV10-3 with TRBJ1-1; possibly TRBD1 for D (6 bases). V shed 3 bases and J shed 0 bases, with 8 bases lying between them. Germline values: CDR1 ENHRY, CDR2 SYGVKD. This CDR3 is 14 amino acids long. The CDR3: CAISEQGLNTEAFF. The CDR3 DNA reads as TGTGCCATCAGTGAACAGGGCTTGAACACTGAAGCTTTCTTT.

The chain couples TRBV11-2 to TRBJ2-7; D remains unclear. V lost 0 bases to trimming and J lost 1 base, with 7 bases between them. Germline CDR1 and CDR2: SGHAT and FQNNGV. The CDR3 runs 14 residues. Here the CDR3 reads CASSLDPGSYEQYF. CDR3 nucleotides: TGTGCCAGCAGCTTAGATCCCGGGTCCTACGAGCAGTACTTC.

In its sample, this clone was seen many times. The gene calls are TRBV5-4 and TRBJ1-1; maybe TRBD1 (6 bases). Germline V gives CDR1 SGHNT, CDR2 YYREEE (reference sequence). V lost 6 bases and J 0 bases, leaving 15 bases between the germline ends. The CDR3 runs to 15 residues. CDR3 DNA: TGTGCCAGCACCCTCACCAGGGGATTGAACACTGAAGCTTTCTTT. Amino acids: CASTLTRGLNTEAFF.

The chain combines TRBV10-2 with TRBJ1-3, with TRBD1 matching over 12 bases. Germline values: CDR1 WSHSY, CDR2 SAAADI. The CDR3 runs to 15 residues. The trim removed 6 bases at V and 3 bases at J, leaving 3 bases unmatched. This chain's CDR3 is CASRGTGGRGNTIYF. CDR3 bases: TGCGCCAGCAGGGGGACAGGGGGCCGTGGAAACACCATATATTTT.

This chain links TRBV30 with TRBJ1-6; 8 positions match TRBD1. The germline CDR1 and CDR2 sequences are GTSNPN and SVGIG (reference sequence). This CDR3 has 16 amino acids. After removal of 3 bases from V and 7 bases from J, the junction contained 11 bases not matched to a gene. The CDR3 reads CAWSPPGQGANSPLHF. The CDR3, as DNA: TGTGCCTGGAGCCCCCCGGGGCAGGGGGCAAATTCACCCCTCCACTTT.

This chain links TRBV19 with TRBJ2-3; the match to TRBD1 covers 8 bases. The CDR3 runs 17 residues. J lost 0 bases, V lost 3 bases, and 8 bases had no gene match. Germline loops: CDR1 LNHDA, CDR2 SQIVND (reference sequence). Written as DNA, the CDR3 is TGTGCCAGTAGTATGTGGCAGGGGGCTCGTAGCACAGATACGCAGTATTTT. Translation: CASSMWQGARSTDTQYF. Full variable domain (remainder filled in from reference TRBV19 and TRBJ2-3): DGGITQSPKYLFRKEGQNVTLSCEQNLNHDAMYWYRQDPGQGLRLIYYSQIVNDFQKGDIAEGYSVSREKKESFPLTVTSAQKNPTAFYLCASSMWQGARSTDTQYFGPGTRLTVL.

V and J are TRBV5-1 and TRBJ2-5; TRBD1 matches at 10 bases. Germline lookup yields CDR1 SGHRS and CDR2 YFSETQ. J lost 5 bases, V lost 0 bases, and 4 bases had no gene match. There are 15 residues in the CDR3. The CDR3 coding sequence is TGCGCCAGCAGCTTGGGGGGACAGGGGTTGGAGACCCAGTACTTC. Protein product: CASSLGGQGLETQYF.